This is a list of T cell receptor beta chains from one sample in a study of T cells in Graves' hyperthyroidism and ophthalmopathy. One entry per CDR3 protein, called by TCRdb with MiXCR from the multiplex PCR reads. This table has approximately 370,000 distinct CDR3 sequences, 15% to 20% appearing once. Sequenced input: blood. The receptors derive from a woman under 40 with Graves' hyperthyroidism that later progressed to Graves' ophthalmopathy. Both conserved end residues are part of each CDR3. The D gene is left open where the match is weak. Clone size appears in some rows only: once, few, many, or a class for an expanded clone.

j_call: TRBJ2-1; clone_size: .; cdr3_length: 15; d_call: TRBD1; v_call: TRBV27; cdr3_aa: CASSLRTGEDNEQFF; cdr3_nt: TGTGCCAGCAGTTTAAGGACAGGTGAGGACAATGAGCAGTTCTTC
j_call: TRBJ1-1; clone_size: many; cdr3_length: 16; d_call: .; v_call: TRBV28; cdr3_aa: CASSLRPGSFGTEAFF; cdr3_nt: TGTGCCAGCAGTTTGAGACCAGGGTCCTTTGGCACTGAAGCTTTCTTT
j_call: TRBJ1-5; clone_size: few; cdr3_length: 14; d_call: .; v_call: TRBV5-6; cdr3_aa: CASSRWYSNQPQHF; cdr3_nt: TGTGCCAGCAGTAGATGGTATAGCAATCAGCCCCAGCATTTT
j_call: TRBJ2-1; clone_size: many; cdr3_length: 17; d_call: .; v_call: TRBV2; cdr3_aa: CASRGKTGRPGANEQFF; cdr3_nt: TGTGCCAGCAGAGGGAAGACAGGCCGCCCGGGGGCCAATGAGCAGTTCTTC
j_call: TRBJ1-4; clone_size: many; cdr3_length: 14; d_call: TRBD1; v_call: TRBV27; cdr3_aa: CASRYRGQGEKLFF; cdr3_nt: TGTGCCAGCAGGTACAGGGGGCAGGGTGAAAAACTGTTTTTT
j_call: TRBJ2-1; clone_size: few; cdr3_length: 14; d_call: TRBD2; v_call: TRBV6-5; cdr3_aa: CASSYSTSGSEQFF; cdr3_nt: TGTGCCAGCAGTTACTCGACTAGCGGGAGTGAGCAGTTCTTC
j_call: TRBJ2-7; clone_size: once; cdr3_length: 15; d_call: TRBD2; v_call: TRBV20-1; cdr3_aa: CSATPGTSGRGEQYF; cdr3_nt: TGCAGTGCTACGCCCGGGACTAGCGGGAGAGGCGAGCAGTACTTC
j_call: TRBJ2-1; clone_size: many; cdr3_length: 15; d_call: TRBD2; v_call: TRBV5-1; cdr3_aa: CASSFSSGGGYEQFF; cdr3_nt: TGCGCCAGCAGCTTTTCTAGCGGGGGTGGGTATGAGCAGTTCTTC
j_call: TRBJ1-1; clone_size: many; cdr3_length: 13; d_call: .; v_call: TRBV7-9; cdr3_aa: CASSSGTTTEAFF; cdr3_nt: TGTGCCAGCAGCTCTGGGACAACGACTGAAGCTTTCTTT
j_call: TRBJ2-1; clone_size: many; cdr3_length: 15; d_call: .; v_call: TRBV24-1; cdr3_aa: CATSVGQSSYNEQFF; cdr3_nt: TGTGCCACCAGTGTAGGCCAGAGCTCCTACAATGAGCAGTTCTTC
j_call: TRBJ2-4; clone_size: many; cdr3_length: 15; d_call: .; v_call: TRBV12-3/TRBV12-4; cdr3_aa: CASSRHPGAKNIQYF; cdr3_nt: TGTGCCAGCAGTCGGCATCCGGGAGCCAAAAACATTCAGTACTTC
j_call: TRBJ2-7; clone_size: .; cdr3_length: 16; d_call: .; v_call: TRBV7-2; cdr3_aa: CASSQDPGVGDYEQYF; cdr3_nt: TGTGCCAGCAGCCAAGATCCGGGGGTGGGCGATTACGAGCAGTACTTC
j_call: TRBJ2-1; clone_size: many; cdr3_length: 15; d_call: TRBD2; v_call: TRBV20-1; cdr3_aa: CSARGLGLAVDEQFF; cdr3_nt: TGCAGTGCTAGAGGGTTGGGACTAGCTGTCGATGAGCAGTTCTTC
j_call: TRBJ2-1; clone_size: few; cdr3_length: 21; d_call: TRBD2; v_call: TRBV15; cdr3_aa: CATSRDIGPSGRAGAYNEQFF; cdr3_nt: TGTGCCACCAGCAGAGATATAGGGCCTAGCGGGAGGGCCGGCGCCTACAATGAGCAGTTCTTC
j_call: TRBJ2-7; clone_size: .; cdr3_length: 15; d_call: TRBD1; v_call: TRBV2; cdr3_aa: CASSGGLTGVSEQYF; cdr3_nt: TGTGCCAGCAGTGGCGGCCTGACAGGGGTGTCGGAGCAGTACTTC
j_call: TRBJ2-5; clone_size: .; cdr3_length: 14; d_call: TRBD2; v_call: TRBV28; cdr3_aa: CASAWGRDQETQYF; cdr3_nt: TGTGCCAGCGCCTGGGGGAGGGACCAAGAGACCCAGTACTTC
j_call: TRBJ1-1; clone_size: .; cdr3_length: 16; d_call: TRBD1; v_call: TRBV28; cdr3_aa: CASSFGQESMNTEAFF; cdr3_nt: TGTGCCAGCAGTTTCGGACAGGAAAGCATGAACACTGAAGCTTTCTTT
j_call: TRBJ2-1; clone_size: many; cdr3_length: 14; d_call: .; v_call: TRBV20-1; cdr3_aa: CSARETTLGDEQFF; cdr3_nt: TGCAGTGCTAGAGAGACTACTCTAGGGGATGAGCAGTTCTTC
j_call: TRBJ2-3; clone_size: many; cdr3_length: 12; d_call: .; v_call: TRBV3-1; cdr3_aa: CASEGHSDTQYF; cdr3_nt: TGTGCCAGCGAAGGTCATTCAGATACGCAGTATTTT
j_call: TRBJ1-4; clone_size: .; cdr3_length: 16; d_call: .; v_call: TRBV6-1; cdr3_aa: CASSGRTGIQNEKLFF; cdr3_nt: TGCGCCAGCAGTGGCCGTACAGGGATTCAGAATGAAAAACTGTTTTTT
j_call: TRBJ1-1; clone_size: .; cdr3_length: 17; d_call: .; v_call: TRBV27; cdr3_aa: CASSLSGWRVPNTEAFF; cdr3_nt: TGTGCCAGCAGTTTATCGGGGTGGAGGGTTCCGAACACTGAAGCTTTCTTT
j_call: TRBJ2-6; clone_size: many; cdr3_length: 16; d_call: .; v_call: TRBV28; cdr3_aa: CASSLSGPSGANVLTF; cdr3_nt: TGTGCCAGCAGTTTATCAGGCCCTTCTGGGGCCAACGTCCTGACTTTC
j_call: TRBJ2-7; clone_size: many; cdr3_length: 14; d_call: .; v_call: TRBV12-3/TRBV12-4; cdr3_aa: CASSSPQGPYEQYF; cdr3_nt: TGTGCCAGCAGTTCGCCCCAGGGACCCTACGAGCAGTACTTC
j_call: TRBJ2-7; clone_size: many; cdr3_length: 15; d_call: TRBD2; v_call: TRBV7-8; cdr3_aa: CASSLGTGGYYEQYF; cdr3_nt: TGTGCCAGCAGCTTAGGGACGGGGGGGTACTACGAGCAGTACTTC
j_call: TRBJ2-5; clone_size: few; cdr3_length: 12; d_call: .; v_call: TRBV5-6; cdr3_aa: CASSSQDGTQYF; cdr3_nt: TGTGCCAGCAGCTCCCAAGATGGGACCCAGTACTTC
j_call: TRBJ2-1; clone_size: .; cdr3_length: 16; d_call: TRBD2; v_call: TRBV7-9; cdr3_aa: CASSPPGLADNNEQFF; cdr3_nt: TGTGCCAGCAGCCCTCCGGGACTAGCGGACAACAATGAGCAGTTCTTC
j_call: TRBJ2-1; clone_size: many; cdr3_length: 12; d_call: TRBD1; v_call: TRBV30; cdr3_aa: CAWSQTGNEQFF; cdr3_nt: TGTGCCTGGAGCCAGACAGGGAATGAGCAGTTCTTC
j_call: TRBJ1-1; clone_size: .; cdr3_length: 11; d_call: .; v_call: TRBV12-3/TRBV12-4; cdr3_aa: CASNRNTEAFF; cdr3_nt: TGTGCCAGCAACCGCAACACTGAAGCTTTCTTT
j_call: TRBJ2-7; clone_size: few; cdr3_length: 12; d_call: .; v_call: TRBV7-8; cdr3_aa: CASSQGVREQYF; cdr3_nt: TGTGCCAGCAGCCAAGGGGTCCGGGAGCAGTACTTC
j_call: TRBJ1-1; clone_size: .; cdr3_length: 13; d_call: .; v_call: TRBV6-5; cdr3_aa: CASSYEVHTEAFF; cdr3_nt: TGTGCCAGCAGTTATGAGGTACACACTGAAGCTTTCTTT
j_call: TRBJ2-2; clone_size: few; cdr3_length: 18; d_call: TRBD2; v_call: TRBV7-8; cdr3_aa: CASSLETSGEENTGELFF; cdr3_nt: TGTGCCAGCAGCTTAGAGACTAGCGGGGAGGAGAACACCGGGGAGCTGTTTTTT
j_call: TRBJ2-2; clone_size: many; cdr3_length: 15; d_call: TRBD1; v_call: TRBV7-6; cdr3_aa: CASSPLTGRTGELFF; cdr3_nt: TGTGCCAGCAGCCCCCTGACAGGGCGCACCGGGGAGCTGTTTTTT
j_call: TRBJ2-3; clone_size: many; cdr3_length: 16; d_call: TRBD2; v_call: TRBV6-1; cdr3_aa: CASSELIAGVRDTQYF; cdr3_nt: TGTGCCAGCAGTGAATTAATAGCGGGAGTGCGAGATACGCAGTATTTT
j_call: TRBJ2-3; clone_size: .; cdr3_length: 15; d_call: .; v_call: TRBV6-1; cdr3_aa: CASTWRGASTDTQYF; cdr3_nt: TGTGCCAGCACATGGAGGGGGGCTAGCACAGATACGCAGTATTTT
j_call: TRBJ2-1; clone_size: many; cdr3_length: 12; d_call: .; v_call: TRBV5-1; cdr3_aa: CASSPGTGEQFF; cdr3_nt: TGCGCCAGCAGCCCAGGAACCGGTGAGCAGTTCTTC